One sample yielded the 12 T cell receptor beta chains listed below, sequenced in a study of vaccination effects on CD4 cells after COVID-19. Their cognate antigens are unknown. Sequenced by immunoSEQ multiplex PCR; TCRdb stores in-frame clones only, minus some. The sample includes about 54,000 clones, over 75% seen only once; the top ten take about 2.2%. Antigen-specific CD4+ T cells were expanded with viral peptide pools in the ViraFEST assay before sequencing. Culture proceeded for more than 8 days, and CD4+ T cells were then isolated. The sequences come from CD4+ T cells from PBMCs cultured with HCoV-229E spike peptides, collected before COVID-19 vaccination. These TCRs come from a human donor who received a COVID-19 vaccine.

The chain links TRBV6-5 to TRBJ1-1; TRBD1 might be the D (5 bases). The CDR3 consists of 15 residues. V gave up 5 bases and J gave up 0 bases, with 13 bases separating them. Looked up from germline, CDR1 is MNHEY and CDR2 is SVGAGI. CDR3 loop: CASSNYGGVNTEAFF. CDR3 nucleotide sequence: TGTGCCAGCAGTAACTACGGGGGGGTGAACACTGAAGCTTTCTTT.

This clone has just one count. The chain joins TRBV29-1 to TRBJ1-1; a possible D gene is TRBD1 (5 bases). This CDR3 is 13 amino acids long. V was trimmed by 5 bases and J by 4 bases, leaving 14 bases between them. From germline, CDR1 is SQVTM and CDR2 ANQGSEA. CDR3 bases: TGCAGCGTTAGGTGGGGGAGCGGCACTGAAGCTTTCTTT. This codes for CSVRWGSGTEAFF.

The V and J genes are TRBV15 and TRBJ2-7, with D unclear. From germline, CDR1 is LNHNV and CDR2 YYDKDF (reference sequence). V dropped 3 bases and J dropped 4 bases, with 10 bases sitting between them. The CDR3 loop spans 13 amino acids. The CDR3 DNA reads as TGTGCCACCAGCAGTGACCACATATACGAGCAGTACGTC. Protein product: CATSSDHIYEQYV.

The J gene is TRBJ1-2, the V gene TRBV7-9; no clear D gene. The CDR3 is made up of 12 amino acids. Trimming left V 7 bases short and J 4 bases short, with 10 bases between. Germline V CDR1 and CDR2: SEHNR, FQNEAQ (reference sequence). CDR3 amino acids: CASTLNPYGYTF. The CDR3 DNA follows: TGTGCCAGCACCCTAAACCCCTATGGCTACACCTTC.

The V gene is TRBV7-3, the J gene TRBJ2-3, with D hard to call. The CDR3 is made up of 14 amino acids. CDR1 is SGHTA, CDR2 FQGTGA, per germline. V lost 1 base and J 0 bases, leaving 5 bases between the germline ends. CDR3 bases: TGTGCCAGCAGCTTAAACCCTAGCACAGATACGCAGTATTTT. It translates to CASSLNPSTDTQYF.

The V and J genes are TRBV5-1 and TRBJ2-6; a possible D gene is TRBD1 (5 bases). Germline CDR1 SGHRS, CDR2 YFSETQ. The germline V and J ends were trimmed by 3 bases and 4 bases, with 11 bases remaining between them. This CDR3 is 15 amino acids long. The CDR3 loop reads CASSSSGHGANVLTF. CDR3 bases: TGCGCCAGCAGCTCGTCAGGGCACGGGGCCAACGTCCTGACTTTC.

The chain carries TRBV7-9 and TRBJ1-2; no clear D gene. This CDR3 region has 13 residues. Germline CDR1 SEHNR, CDR2 FQNEAQ (reference sequence). Trimming took off 2 bases at V and 4 bases at J, with 8 bases between the two ends. The CDR3: CASSLTDGYGYTF. The CDR3 DNA sequence: TGTGCCAGCAGCTTAACAGATGGCTATGGCTACACCTTC.

This clone was picked up a small number of times. V and J are TRBV5-1 and TRBJ1-3; possibly TRBD1 for D (5 bases). This CDR3 spans 18 amino acids. Germline-derived CDR1 and CDR2 are SGHRS and YFSETQ. The ends were cut back, 5 bases at V and 2 bases at J, with 23 bases in the middle. The CDR3 DNA follows: TGCGCCAGCAGTAACAGTCCTCCAGGGTATTCTGCTGGAAACACCATATATTTT. It is translated as CASSNSPPGYSAGNTIYF.

The chain carries TRBV7-2 and TRBJ1-6; D gene unclear. Germline V gene lookup returns CDR1 SGHTA and CDR2 FQGNSA. Trimming stripped 3 bases from V and 6 bases from J, with 12 bases between. This CDR3 contains 15 residues. The CDR3 sequence is CASSFSQLINSPLHF. The CDR3 nucleotides are TGTGCCAGCAGCTTCTCACAGCTGATTAATTCACCCCTCCACTTT.

The chain combines TRBV5-6 with TRBJ2-5; tentatively, D is TRBD2 (6 bases). Trimming cost V 7 bases and J 5 bases, with 15 bases left between them. CDR3 length: 13 amino acids. CDR1 and CDR2 from the germline V gene are SGHDT and YYEEEE. CDR3 sequence reads: CASALGGAETQYF. The CDR3 nucleotides are TGTGCCAGCGCCCTGGGGGGAGCCGAGACCCAGTACTTC.

The rearrangement joins TRBV21-1 to TRBJ1-1; the table's TRBD1 call for D was not verified on the DNA. TRBV21-1 is listed as a pseudogene. The CDR3 runs 14 residues. The CDR3 reads CASSNGQGNTEAFF. CDR3 nucleotides: TGTGCCAGCAGCAATGGTCAGGGGAACACTGAAGCTTTCTTT.

The rearrangement joins TRBV4-2 to TRBJ2-3, with 8 bases identical to TRBD2. Trimming removed 0 bases from V and 5 bases from J; junction bases left unmatched: 10. CDR3 length: 17 residues. Germline-derived CDR1 and CDR2 are LGHNA and YNFKEQ. The CDR3 loop reads CASSQEDDRGGVDTQYF. The CDR3, as DNA: TGTGCCAGCAGCCAAGAAGATGACCGGGGGGGCGTAGATACGCAGTATTTT.